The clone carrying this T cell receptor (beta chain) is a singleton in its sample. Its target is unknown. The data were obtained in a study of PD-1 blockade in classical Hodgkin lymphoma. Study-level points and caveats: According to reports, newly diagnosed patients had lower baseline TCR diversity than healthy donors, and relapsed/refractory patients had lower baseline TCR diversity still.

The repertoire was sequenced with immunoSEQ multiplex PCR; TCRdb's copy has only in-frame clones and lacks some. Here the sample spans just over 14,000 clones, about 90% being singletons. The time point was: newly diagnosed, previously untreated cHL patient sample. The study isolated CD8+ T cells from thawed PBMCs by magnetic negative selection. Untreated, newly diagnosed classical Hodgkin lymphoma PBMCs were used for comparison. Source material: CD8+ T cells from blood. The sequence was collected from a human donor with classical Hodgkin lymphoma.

CDR3 in amino acids: CASSPRAGGPYEQYF. The CDR3 DNA reads as TGTGCCAGCAGCCCCCGAGCGGGAGGGCCCTACGAGCAGTACTTC. The genes are TRBV28 and TRBJ2-7; 10 nucleotides agree with TRBD2. Germline CDR1 MDHEN, CDR2 SYDVKM. J was trimmed by 2 bases and V by 6 bases; bases with no gene match: 7. CDR3 length: 15 amino acids. Full variable domain (rest looked up from reference TRBV28 and TRBJ2-7): DVKVTQSSRYLVKRTGEKVFLECVQDMDHENMFWYRQDPGLGLRLIYFSYDVKMKEKGDIPEGYSVSREKKERFSLILESASTNQTSMYLCASSPRAGGPYEQYFGPGTRLTVT.